What follows are 27 T cell receptor beta chains derived from one specimen sequenced in a study of post-analysis software for immune sequencing data. Findings and caveats of the study: Patients carried a handful of TRBV segments more frequently than controls did, and TRBV5-6, TRBV5-1 and TRBV20-1 were among them.

Sequencing libraries made from TCR beta cDNA carried unique molecular identifiers. Using its own MiXCR run on the PCR reads, TCRdb lists one record per CDR3 protein. The table lists approximately 350,000 distinct CDR3 sequences, roughly 36% of them singletons. The antigens for these receptors are not known. Sequences were obtained from blood. Every receptor here comes from a girl aged 5-17 years with multiple sclerosis.

The chain links TRBV5-1 to TRBJ2-1; D not resolved. In germline, CDR1 is SGHRS, CDR2 YFSETQ. V was shortened by 1 base and J by 10 bases, with 18 bases between the two germline ends. This CDR3 has 15 residues. Written as DNA, the CDR3 is TGCGCCAGCAGCTTGAGCTATGGCAGGAATCTGGAGCAGTTCTTC. As protein: CASSLSYGRNLEQFF.

The rearrangement links TRBV9 to TRBJ2-5; D gene unclear. The V gene lost 0 bases and the J gene lost 2 bases, with 8 bases spanning the gap. The CDR3 totals 14 residues. Per germline, CDR1 SGDLS and CDR2 YYNGEE. The CDR3 region has the DNA TGTGCCAGCAGCGTAGGTCTCACACAAGAGACCCAGTACTTC. This translates into CASSVGLTQETQYF.

This clonotype was counted between two and nine times. This sequence joins TRBV6-1 and TRBJ2-1; TRBD2 matches 13 bases. The CDR3 totals 14 residues. Germline loops: CDR1 MNHNS, CDR2 SASEGT. V shed 6 bases and J 7 bases; nucleotides not matched to a gene: 3. CDR3 sequence (DNA): TGTGCCAGCAGGACTAGCGGGGGGCCAAATGAGCAGTTCTTC. Residues: CASRTSGGPNEQFF.

The table lists this clonotype with a few counts. The chain is built from TRBV3-1 and TRBJ2-1; tentative D call: TRBD2 (6 bases). Germline CDR1 reads LGHDT; CDR2 reads YNNKEL (reference sequence). The CDR3 runs to 12 residues. Deletions cut 6 bases from V and 8 bases from J, with 11 bases between. The CDR3 sequence is CASRSTSHEQFF. CDR3 coding DNA: TGTGCCAGCAGATCCACTAGCCATGAGCAGTTCTTC.

The V gene is TRBV7-8, the J gene TRBJ2-5; D call uncertain. V lost 3 bases and J 11 bases, leaving 13 bases between the germline ends. CDR3 length: 12 residues. Germline V gives CDR1 SGHVS, CDR2 FQNEAQ. The CDR3 reads CASSFLQKEQYF. The CDR3 DNA sequence: TGTGCCAGCAGCTTCCTCCAGAAGGAGCAGTACTTC.

The chain carries TRBV9 and TRBJ2-1, with 8 bases matching TRBD2. The CDR3 runs to 14 residues. V lost 0 bases to trimming and J lost 10 bases; unmatched junction nucleotides: 6. From germline, CDR1 is SGDLS and CDR2 YYNGEE. The CDR3 loop is CASSVAGGQREQFF. For the CDR3, the DNA is TGTGCCAGCAGCGTAGCGGGGGGGCAGCGGGAGCAGTTCTTC.

This clonotype was observed a handful of times. This chain joins TRBV7-9 and TRBJ2-4; 7 positions match TRBD1. V was pared by 5 bases and J by 8 bases, with 9 bases of the junction left unmatched. This CDR3 spans 14 amino acids. The germline V gene encodes CDR1 SEHNR and CDR2 FQNEAQ (reference sequence). CDR3 in DNA: TGTGCCAGCAGCCTAAGACAGGGTGGGGACATTCAGTACTTC. It yields the protein CASSLRQGGDIQYF. Together with reference TRBV7-9 and TRBJ2-4, the CDR3 gives the full variable domain: DTGVSQNPRHKITKRGQNVTFRCDPISEHNRLYWYRQTLGQGPEFLTYFQNEAQLEKSRLLSDRFSAERPKGSFSTLEIQRTEQGDSAMYLCASSLRQGGDIQYFGAGTRLSVL.

The V gene is TRBV19, the J gene TRBJ2-3, with 7 bases identical to TRBD2. The V gene's germline CDR1 is LNHDA and CDR2 SQIVND (reference sequence). The CDR3 consists of 16 residues. The V segment lost 7 bases and the J segment 0 bases; nucleotides outside the gene matches: 10. The CDR3 sequence is CASKVFGGGSTDTQYF. In DNA, the CDR3 is TGTGCCAGTAAGGTATTTGGCGGGGGAAGCACAGATACGCAGTATTTT.

The table lists this clonotype with a few counts. This chain uses TRBV29-1 with TRBJ2-3, with no clear D. The CDR3 spans 13 residues. CDR1 SQVTM and CDR2 ANQGSEA come from the germline V gene. Trimming stripped 1 base from V and 4 bases from J, with 9 bases between. The CDR3 spells CSVEGGIADTQYF. The CDR3 DNA is TGCAGCGTTGAAGGTGGGATTGCAGATACGCAGTATTTT.

This clonotype has just a few counts. The chain has TRBV11-2 and TRBJ2-3; D is possibly TRBD2 (5 bases). CDR3 length equals 15 residues. V lost 6 bases and J lost 0, with 13 bases in between. Germline V gene lookup returns CDR1 SGHAT and CDR2 FQNNGV. The CDR3 region is CASRASPASTDTQYF. DNA of the CDR3: TGTGCCAGCAGGGCTAGCCCTGCTAGCACAGATACGCAGTATTTT.

A word on this clonotype: Relative to the germline gene, one junction end is altered; a read error may explain this. The J gene is TRBJ2-4, the V gene TRBV5-1; no firm D call. The end of the DNA is better explained by TRBJ2-7, so the J call may be wrong. CDR1 and CDR2 from the germline V gene are SGHRS and YFSETQ. This CDR3 spans 16 amino acids. CDR3 amino acids: CAGSLDVGRVVYEQYF. CDR3 DNA sequence: TGCGCCGGCAGCTTGGATGTAGGTCGGGTCGTCTACGAGCAGTACTTC.

This clonotype has a handful of counts. The CDR3 sequence is CASSLKGPGLIGANVLTF. The DNA of the CDR3 is TGTGCCAGCAGTTTGAAAGGGCCGGGCTTAATTGGGGCCAACGTCCTGACTTTC. This chain uses TRBV27 with TRBJ2-6; D uncertain. CDR1 is MNHEY and CDR2 is SMNVEV in the germline V gene (reference sequence). The CDR3 consists of 18 residues. Between the trimmed V and J ends, which lost 3 bases and 3 bases, there was a span of 18 bases.

The V gene is TRBV5-5, the J gene TRBJ2-1; 9 nucleotides align to TRBD2. This CDR3 contains 17 residues. The germline V gene has CDR1 SGHKS and CDR2 YYEKEE (reference sequence). With 4 bases clipped from V and 7 bases from J, the junction kept 15 bases outside the gene matches. The CDR3 sequence: CASSVGYRGGAVNEQFF. The CDR3 DNA follows: TGTGCCAGCAGCGTGGGGTATCGCGGGGGGGCCGTAAATGAGCAGTTCTTC.

This clonotype occurred a few times. Written as DNA, the CDR3 is TGCGCCAGCAGCCCCTCTAGCGGGGGTCAGACCTACGAGCAGTACTTC. It translates to CASSPSSGGQTYEQYF. The chain joins TRBV5-1 to TRBJ2-7, with 10 nucleotides matching TRBD2. The CDR3 spans 16 residues. CDR1 is SGHRS, CDR2 YFSETQ, per germline. V trimming: 4 bases; J trimming: 2 bases; junction bases outside the gene matches: 9.

This clonotype has a handful of counts. The chain is built from TRBV4-1 and TRBJ1-2; D perhaps matches TRBD1 (5 bases). The CDR3 loop spans 14 amino acids. Germline V gives CDR1 MGHRA, CDR2 YSYEKL. Trimming left V 4 bases short and J 2 bases short, with 11 bases between. The CDR3 is CASSPPGRNYGYTF. CDR3 nucleotides: TGCGCCAGCAGCCCCCCGGGGCGGAACTATGGCTACACCTTC.

This rearrangement joins TRBV18 to TRBJ1-2; D is possibly TRBD1 (5 bases). CDR3 length equals 15 residues. Germline loops: CDR1 KGHSH, CDR2 LQKENI. V lost 3 bases and J lost 5, with 16 bases in between. The CDR3 DNA sequence: TGTGCCAGCTCACCCCGGGACCCTACTATGTATGGCTACACCTTC. Encoded protein: CASSPRDPTMYGYTF. The full variable domain, its missing parts supplied by reference TRBV18 and TRBJ1-2, is NAGVMQNPRHLVRRRGQEARLRCSPMKGHSHVYWYRQLPEEGLKFMVYLQKENIIDESGMPKERFSAEFPKEGPSILRIQQVVRGDSAAYFCASSPRDPTMYGYTFGSGTRLTVV.

The gene calls are TRBV6-1 and TRBJ2-5; 7 nucleotides match TRBD1. This CDR3 comprises 14 residues. The ends lost 3 bases at V and 4 bases at J; junction bases unmatched: 5. Germline values: CDR1 MNHNS, CDR2 SASEGT. CDR3 protein: CASSDLRQGETQYF. The CDR3 nucleotides read TGTGCCAGCAGTGACCTTAGACAGGGAGAGACCCAGTACTTC.

V gene TRBV7-8 combines with J gene TRBJ1-5, with TRBD1 matching over 7 bases. This CDR3 contains 16 residues. Losses at the gene ends were 0 bases for V and 7 bases for J; bases not matched to a gene: 9. Germline values: CDR1 SGHVS, CDR2 FQNEAQ. The CDR3 DNA sequence: TGTGCCAGCAGCTTAGCGGGGGCAGGGGGGTGGCAGCCCCAGCATTTT. It translates to CASSLAGAGGWQPQHF.

The chain uses TRBV20-1 and TRBJ2-7, with D possibly being TRBD1 or TRBD2 (5 bases each). Germline loops: CDR1 DFQATT, CDR2 SNEGSKA (reference sequence). CDR3 length: 15 residues. V was shortened by 6 bases and J by 2 bases, with 20 bases between the two germline ends. The CDR3 sequence is CSALNGTSFPYEQYF. The CDR3 DNA follows: TGCAGTGCGCTTAATGGGACGAGCTTCCCCTACGAGCAGTACTTC.

The J gene is TRBJ1-2, the V gene TRBV12-3 or TRBV12-4; TRBD1 matches at 7 bases. This CDR3 comprises 15 residues. Unmatched junction bases numbered 8, after V lost 3 bases and J lost 4 bases. Written as DNA, the CDR3 is TGTGCCAGCAGTTTGGGACAGCCAATCCTCTATGGCTACACCTTC. Residues: CASSLGQPILYGYTF.

The chain joins TRBV4-1 to TRBJ2-1; D is perhaps TRBD2 (6 bases). The DNA end is more similar to TRBJ2-7, so the J call may be wrong. Germline assignment: CDR1 MGHRA and CDR2 YSYEKL. The CDR3 is made up of 15 amino acids. For the CDR3, the DNA is TGCGCCAGCAGCCGAGCCCGGGACTTCTCCTACGAGCAGTACTTC. Translating it yields CASSRARDFSYEQYF.

The chain combines TRBV5-1 with TRBJ1-4; 10 bases line up with TRBD1. V lost 4 bases and J lost 10; bases outside the gene matches: 7. CDR3 length equals 14 residues. CDR1 and CDR2 (germline): SGHRS, YFSETQ. The CDR3 protein is CASSPDRGSGKLFF. CDR3 nucleotide sequence: TGCGCCAGCAGCCCGGACAGGGGGTCGGGAAAACTGTTTTTT.

This chain joins TRBV14 and TRBJ1-1; no clear D. The CDR3 is made up of 15 amino acids. Germline lookup yields CDR1 SGHDN and CDR2 FVKESK. Trimming shortened V by 0 bases and J by 2 bases, and 10 bases separated the two germline ends. The CDR3 loop is CASSQEAMGNTEAFF. DNA for the CDR3: TGTGCCAGCAGCCAAGAGGCAATGGGAAACACTGAAGCTTTCTTT.

The chain employs TRBV27 and TRBJ2-2; D remains ambiguous. Germline values: CDR1 MNHEY, CDR2 SMNVEV (reference sequence). The CDR3 runs to 15 residues. V gave up 0 bases and J gave up 4 bases, with 9 bases separating them. The CDR3: CASSLSTLGTGELFF. Written as DNA, the CDR3 is TGTGCCAGCAGTTTATCAACCCTGGGCACCGGGGAGCTGTTTTTT.

The genes are TRBV24-1 and TRBJ2-1; the match to TRBD1 covers 10 bases. After removal of 2 bases from V and 4 bases from J, the junction contained 10 bases not matched to a gene. Germline values: CDR1 KGHDR, CDR2 SFDVKD. The CDR3 consists of 18 residues. CDR3 coding DNA: TGTGCCACCAGTGATTCTCGGACAGGGGGGAATACTTACAATGAGCAGTTCTTC. This gives the protein CATSDSRTGGNTYNEQFF.

This clonotype was recorded a few times. V usage is TRBV12-3 or TRBV12-4 and J usage is TRBJ2-5, with TRBD2 as a possible D gene (5 bases). The CDR3 sequence is 12 residues long. V gave up 2 bases and J gave up 10 bases, with 11 bases separating them. The DNA of the CDR3 is TGTGCCAGCAGTTTATACCTTCGGGACCAGTACTTC. Encoded protein: CASSLYLRDQYF.

This clonotype has a handful of counts. The chain joins TRBV20-1 to TRBJ2-1, with 7 bases lining up with TRBD1. Germline V gives CDR1 DFQATT, CDR2 SNEGSKA (reference sequence). V lost 4 bases, J lost 6 bases, and 9 bases stayed unmatched. This CDR3 is built from 14 residues. DNA of the CDR3: TGCAGTGCTACCCGGGACAGAGGTTTCAATGAGCAGTTCTTC. It codes for CSATRDRGFNEQFF.